This TCR beta chain came from a study of CD8+CD57+ T cells in acquired aplastic anemia. Genomic DNA served as template for TCR beta VDJ and CDR3 profiling. TCRdb ran MiXCR on the reads and lists one entry per CDR3 protein. The profile covers 80,000 or so distinct CDR3 sequences, with roughly half appearing a single time and over 50% taken by the ten largest. This CDR3 has 14 amino acids. Germline V gives CDR1 SGDLS, CDR2 YYNGEE. Trimming removed 3 bases from V and 1 base from J, with 5 bases in between. This chain links TRBV9 with TRBJ2-6; no firm D call. The sequencing input was sorted CD4+, CD8+, or CD8+CD57+ T cells (not recorded which) from PBMCs. This clonotype was obtained from a human donor in good health, serving as a control. The CDR3: CASSAQSGANVLTF. The CDR3 DNA reads TGTGCCAGCAGCGCGCAATCTGGGGCCAACGTCCTGACTTTC.